The sequence of this T cell receptor beta chain was determined in a study of cytomegalovirus exposure and HLA in healthy donors. When sampled, the donors appeared nominally healthy, though they likely had unrecorded immune exposures. Looked up from germline, CDR1 is SGHDN and CDR2 is FVKESK. The CDR3 loop spans 13 amino acids. The ends were cut back, 0 bases at V and 10 bases at J, with 10 bases in the middle. General study results and limits: Earlier analysis found most TCR beta V segments productive about 87% or about 30% of the time.

13 Jbeta primers and 60 Vbeta primers were used for the PCR. Using immunoSEQ multiplex PCR, the repertoire was profiled, and TCRdb retains in-frame clones only, with some absent. Of fewer than 250,000 clones in the sample, around three quarters were seen once. This clone appeared a few times. The antigen is unknown. The sample taken for sequencing was PBMCs. The sequence was obtained from a woman younger than 30 in good health and CMV-seronegative. The J gene is TRBJ2-1, the V gene TRBV14; maybe TRBD1 (6 bases). The CDR3 DNA is TGTGCCAGCAGCCAAGACAGGGGAAGCGAGCAGTTCTTC. Translating gives CASSQDRGSEQFF.